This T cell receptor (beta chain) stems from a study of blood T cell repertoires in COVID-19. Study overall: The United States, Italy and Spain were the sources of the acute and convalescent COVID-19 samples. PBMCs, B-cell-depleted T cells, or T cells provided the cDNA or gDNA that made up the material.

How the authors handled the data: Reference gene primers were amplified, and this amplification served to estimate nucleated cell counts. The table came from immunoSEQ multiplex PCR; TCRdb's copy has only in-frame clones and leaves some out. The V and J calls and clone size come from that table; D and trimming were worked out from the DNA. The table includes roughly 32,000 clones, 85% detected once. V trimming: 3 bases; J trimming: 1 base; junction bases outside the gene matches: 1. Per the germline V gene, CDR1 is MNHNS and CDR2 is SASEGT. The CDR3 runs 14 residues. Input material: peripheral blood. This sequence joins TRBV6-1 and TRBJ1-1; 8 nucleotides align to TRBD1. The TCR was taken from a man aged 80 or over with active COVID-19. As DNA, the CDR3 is TGTGCCAGCAGTGACAGGGGGCGGAACACTGAAGCTTTCTTT. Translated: CASSDRGRNTEAFF.